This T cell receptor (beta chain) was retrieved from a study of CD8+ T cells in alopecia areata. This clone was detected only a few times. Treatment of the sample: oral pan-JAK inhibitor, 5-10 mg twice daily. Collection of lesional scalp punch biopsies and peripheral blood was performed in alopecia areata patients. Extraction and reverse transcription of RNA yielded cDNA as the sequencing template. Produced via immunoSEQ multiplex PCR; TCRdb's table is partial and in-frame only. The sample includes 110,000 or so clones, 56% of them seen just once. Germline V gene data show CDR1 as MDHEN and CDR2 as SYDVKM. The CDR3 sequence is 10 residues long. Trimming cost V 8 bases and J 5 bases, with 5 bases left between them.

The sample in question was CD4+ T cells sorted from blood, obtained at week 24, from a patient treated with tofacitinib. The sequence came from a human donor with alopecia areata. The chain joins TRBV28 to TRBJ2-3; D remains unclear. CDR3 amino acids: CASFKDTQYF. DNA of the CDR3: TGTGCCAGCTTTAAAGATACGCAGTATTTT.